Listed below are T cell receptor beta chains from one sample, sequenced in a study of OX40 agonist ivuxolimab in advanced cancers. Some clones are missing from TCRdb's copy, which holds only in-frame ones; the method was immunoSEQ multiplex PCR. The sample carries 85,000 to 95,000 clones, roughly nine tenths recorded once. The source material was CD4+ or CD8+ T cells sorted from blood, sampled in a trial of the OX40 agonist ivuxolimab. The source of these receptors is an adult with an advanced solid tumor such as melanoma, head and neck, liver or kidney cancer. Each CDR3 is given with its conserved first and last residue. The order of the fields is CDR3 length, V gene, J gene, D gene, clone size, CDR3 protein, CDR3 DNA. D genes are given only for firm matches. The size of a clone is reported for some rows only, either as once, few or many, or as a class for expanded clones.

len: 14; v_gene: TRBV18; j_gene: TRBJ1-2; d_gene: NA; abundance: NA; CDR3aa: CASSPTTNSYGYTF; CDR3nt: TGTGCCAGCTCACCAACCACTAACAGCTATGGCTACACCTTC
len: 15; v_gene: TRBV7-9; j_gene: TRBJ2-7; d_gene: TRBD2; abundance: NA; CDR3aa: CASSLGGRAVDEQYF; CDR3nt: TGTGCCAGCAGCTTAGGCGGGAGGGCCGTAGACGAGCAGTACTTC
len: 13; v_gene: TRBV28; j_gene: TRBJ2-7; d_gene: NA; abundance: NA; CDR3aa: CASSFVGLYGQYF; CDR3nt: TGTGCCAGCAGTTTTGTAGGACTATACGGGCAGTACTTC
len: 14; v_gene: TRBV4-3; j_gene: TRBJ2-7; d_gene: TRBD1; abundance: NA; CDR3aa: CASSLGQGLYEQYF; CDR3nt: TGCGCCAGCAGCCTCGGACAGGGGTTGTACGAGCAGTACTTC
len: 15; v_gene: TRBV5-4; j_gene: TRBJ2-7; d_gene: NA; abundance: NA; CDR3aa: CASSTKVATVYEQYF; CDR3nt: TGTGCCAGCAGCACGAAAGTAGCAACTGTCTACGAGCAGTACTTC
len: 12; v_gene: TRBV19; j_gene: TRBJ2-7; d_gene: TRBD1; abundance: NA; CDR3aa: CASSTTGGEQYF; CDR3nt: TGTGCCAGTAGTACCACAGGGGGCGAGCAGTACTTC
len: 14; v_gene: TRBV30; j_gene: TRBJ2-2; d_gene: NA; abundance: NA; CDR3aa: CAWSVGVDTGELFF; CDR3nt: TGTGCCTGGAGTGTAGGGGTGGACACCGGGGAGCTGTTTTTT
len: 15; v_gene: TRBV30; j_gene: TRBJ2-3; d_gene: TRBD2; abundance: NA; CDR3aa: CAWSLAGGSTDTQYF; CDR3nt: TGTGCCTGGAGTTTAGCGGGAGGGTCCACAGATACGCAGTATTTT
len: 14; v_gene: TRBV9; j_gene: TRBJ1-1; d_gene: NA; abundance: NA; CDR3aa: CASSVTDTNTEAFF; CDR3nt: TGTGCCAGCAGCGTAACAGATACGAACACTGAAGCTTTCTTT
len: 12; v_gene: TRBV30; j_gene: TRBJ2-7; d_gene: NA; abundance: NA; CDR3aa: CAWSQGDYEQYF; CDR3nt: TGTGCCTGGAGTCAAGGGGACTACGAGCAGTACTTC
len: 15; v_gene: TRBV27; j_gene: TRBJ2-2; d_gene: TRBD1; abundance: NA; CDR3aa: CASSRDRVVAGELFF; CDR3nt: TGTGCCAGCAGTCGGGACAGGGTGGTCGCCGGGGAGCTGTTTTTT
len: 16; v_gene: TRBV9; j_gene: TRBJ2-6; d_gene: TRBD1; abundance: NA; CDR3aa: CASSPTGGSGANVLTF; CDR3nt: TGTGCCAGCAGCCCCACAGGGGGCTCTGGGGCCAACGTCCTGACTTTC
len: 13; v_gene: TRBV5-1; j_gene: TRBJ2-7; d_gene: NA; abundance: NA; CDR3aa: CASSLAGTYEQYF; CDR3nt: TGCGCCAGCAGCTTGGCTGGGACATACGAGCAGTACTTC
len: 13; v_gene: TRBV23-1; j_gene: TRBJ2-7; d_gene: NA; abundance: NA; CDR3aa: CASMDPESYEQYF; CDR3nt: TGCGCCAGCATGGATCCAGAGTCCTACGAGCAGTACTTC
len: 14; v_gene: TRBV7-3; j_gene: TRBJ2-3; d_gene: NA; abundance: NA; CDR3aa: CASSPDSRTDTQYF; CDR3nt: TGTGCCAGCAGCCCGGACTCCCGCACAGATACGCAGTATTTT
len: 16; v_gene: TRBV5-6; j_gene: TRBJ2-1; d_gene: TRBD2; abundance: few; CDR3aa: CASSSGLAGTYNEQFF; CDR3nt: TGTGCCAGCAGCTCGGGACTAGCGGGAACCTACAATGAGCAGTTCTTC
len: 16; v_gene: TRBV18; j_gene: TRBJ1-5; d_gene: NA; abundance: NA; CDR3aa: CASSPQGPYSNQPQHF; CDR3nt: TGTGCCAGCTCACCCCAGGGGCCCTATAGCAATCAGCCCCAGCATTTT
len: 18; v_gene: TRBV18; j_gene: TRBJ1-3; d_gene: NA; abundance: NA; CDR3aa: CASSLVPPGRGAGNTIYF; CDR3nt: TGTGCCAGCTCTCTGGTCCCACCGGGCAGGGGAGCTGGAAACACCATATATTTT
len: 17; v_gene: TRBV7-2; j_gene: TRBJ2-3; d_gene: TRBD2; abundance: NA; CDR3aa: CASSLASGGGMTDTQYF; CDR3nt: TGTGCCAGCAGCTTAGCAAGCGGGGGCGGGATGACAGATACGCAGTATTTT
len: 14; v_gene: TRBV25-1; j_gene: TRBJ2-2; d_gene: TRBD1; abundance: NA; CDR3aa: CASRGQGNTGELFF; CDR3nt: TGTGCCAGCAGGGGACAGGGGAACACCGGGGAGCTGTTTTTT
len: 12; v_gene: TRBV14; j_gene: TRBJ1-6; d_gene: NA; abundance: NA; CDR3aa: CASSQVNSPLHF; CDR3nt: TGTGCCAGCAGCCAAGTAAATTCACCCCTCCACTTT
len: 15; v_gene: TRBV5-4; j_gene: TRBJ2-7; d_gene: TRBD1; abundance: once; CDR3aa: CASSPTGLGSDEQYF; CDR3nt: TGTGCCAGCAGCCCGACAGGGCTAGGGAGTGACGAGCAGTACTTC
len: 16; v_gene: TRBV30; j_gene: TRBJ2-1; d_gene: TRBD1; abundance: NA; CDR3aa: CAWSPGQSRPYNEQFF; CDR3nt: TGTGCCTGGAGTCCGGGACAGAGTAGACCTTACAATGAGCAGTTCTTC
len: 14; v_gene: TRBV5-4; j_gene: TRBJ1-1; d_gene: NA; abundance: NA; CDR3aa: CASSYGQLPTEAFF; CDR3nt: TGTGCCAGCAGTTATGGACAGCTACCCACTGAAGCTTTCTTT
len: 16; v_gene: TRBV6-5; j_gene: TRBJ2-1; d_gene: NA; abundance: NA; CDR3aa: CASSYSDRSSYNEQFF; CDR3nt: TGTGCCAGCAGTTACTCCGACAGGAGCTCCTACAATGAGCAGTTCTTC
len: 15; v_gene: TRBV19; j_gene: TRBJ1-1; d_gene: NA; abundance: NA; CDR3aa: CASSVDRDLSTEAFF; CDR3nt: TGTGCCAGTAGCGTGGACAGAGATTTGAGCACTGAAGCTTTCTTT
len: 16; v_gene: TRBV5-1; j_gene: TRBJ1-3; d_gene: NA; abundance: NA; CDR3aa: CASSLQGFRSGNTIYF; CDR3nt: TGCGCCAGCAGCTTGCAGGGGTTTCGCTCTGGAAACACCATATATTTT
len: 13; v_gene: TRBV11-2; j_gene: TRBJ1-2; d_gene: NA; abundance: once; CDR3aa: CASTPSSNYGYTF; CDR3nt: TGTGCCAGCACACCCTCGTCTAACTATGGCTACACCTTC
len: 19; v_gene: TRBV27; j_gene: TRBJ2-3; d_gene: NA; abundance: NA; CDR3aa: CASTKYGTPDRGLTDTQYF; CDR3nt: TGTGCCAGCACTAAGTACGGGACACCTGATAGGGGGTTGACAGATACGCAGTATTTT
len: 17; v_gene: TRBV4-2; j_gene: TRBJ1-5; d_gene: NA; abundance: few; CDR3aa: CASSQVLRGRFNQPQHF; CDR3nt: TGTGCCAGCAGCCAAGTGTTACGGGGTCGTTTCAATCAGCCCCAGCATTTT
len: 16; v_gene: TRBV6-6; j_gene: TRBJ1-1; d_gene: NA; abundance: once; CDR3aa: CASSNPLGGRNTEAFF; CDR3nt: TGTGCCAGCAGTAACCCATTGGGGGGTAGGAACACTGAAGCTTTCTTT
len: 15; v_gene: TRBV28; j_gene: TRBJ2-7; d_gene: NA; abundance: NA; CDR3aa: CASWEVKSGSYEQYF; CDR3nt: TGTGCCAGCTGGGAAGTAAAGTCGGGCTCCTACGAGCAGTACTTC
len: 12; v_gene: TRBV28; j_gene: TRBJ2-5; d_gene: TRBD2; abundance: NA; CDR3aa: CASPDRGGTQYF; CDR3nt: TGTGCCAGCCCCGACCGGGGGGGGACCCAGTACTTC
len: 17; v_gene: TRBV4-3; j_gene: TRBJ2-1; d_gene: NA; abundance: NA; CDR3aa: CASSQEGWEAPYNEQFF; CDR3nt: TGCGCCAGCAGCCAAGAAGGATGGGAGGCCCCCTACAATGAGCAGTTCTTC
len: 14; v_gene: TRBV28; j_gene: TRBJ1-5; d_gene: NA; abundance: NA; CDR3aa: CASSLPRGDQPQHF; CDR3nt: TGTGCCAGCAGTTTACCGCGGGGGGATCAGCCCCAGCATTTT
len: 15; v_gene: TRBV2; j_gene: TRBJ2-2; d_gene: NA; abundance: NA; CDR3aa: CASRLTGTGTGELFF; CDR3nt: TGTGCCAGCAGGTTAACCGGGACTGGGACCGGGGAGCTGTTTTTT
len: 12; v_gene: TRBV7-3; j_gene: TRBJ2-7; d_gene: NA; abundance: NA; CDR3aa: CASSAPPGQQYF; CDR3nt: TGTGCCAGCAGCGCTCCCCCTGGTCAGCAGTACTTC
len: 17; v_gene: TRBV6-1; j_gene: TRBJ2-6; d_gene: NA; abundance: NA; CDR3aa: CASSEPQGPSGANVLTF; CDR3nt: TGTGCCAGCAGTGAACCCCAGGGACCCTCTGGGGCCAACGTCCTGACTTTC
len: 17; v_gene: TRBV6-1; j_gene: TRBJ1-2; d_gene: TRBD1; abundance: once; CDR3aa: CASSDETGAFTNYGYTF; CDR3nt: TGTGCCAGCAGTGACGAGACAGGGGCTTTTACTAACTATGGCTACACCTTC
len: 16; v_gene: TRBV6-6; j_gene: TRBJ1-2; d_gene: NA; abundance: NA; CDR3aa: CASSSTRVGGGYGYTF; CDR3nt: TGTGCCAGCAGTTCTACCCGAGTGGGGGGCGGGTATGGCTACACCTTC
len: 14; v_gene: TRBV6-5; j_gene: TRBJ1-1; d_gene: TRBD1; abundance: NA; CDR3aa: CASIGDREDTEAFF; CDR3nt: TGTGCCAGCATAGGGGACAGGGAGGACACTGAAGCTTTCTTT
len: 14; v_gene: TRBV5-5; j_gene: TRBJ1-5; d_gene: TRBD1; abundance: NA; CDR3aa: CASSPGQGHQPQHF; CDR3nt: TGTGCCAGCAGCCCCGGACAGGGCCATCAGCCCCAGCATTTT
len: 18; v_gene: TRBV7-3; j_gene: TRBJ2-2; d_gene: NA; abundance: NA; CDR3aa: CASSLSVSRVENTGELFF; CDR3nt: TGTGCCAGCAGCTTATCGGTCTCTAGGGTCGAGAACACCGGGGAGCTGTTTTTT
len: 18; v_gene: TRBV28; j_gene: TRBJ1-1; d_gene: TRBD1; abundance: once; CDR3aa: CASSLAGGDGRVNTEAFF; CDR3nt: TGTGCCAGCAGTTTGGCAGGGGGCGATGGGCGGGTGAACACTGAAGCTTTCTTT
len: 13; v_gene: TRBV7-2; j_gene: TRBJ1-3; d_gene: NA; abundance: NA; CDR3aa: CASSVGPRNTIYF; CDR3nt: TGTGCCAGCAGCGTGGGACCGCGAAACACCATATATTTT
len: 13; v_gene: TRBV6-6; j_gene: TRBJ1-1; d_gene: NA; abundance: NA; CDR3aa: CASTQDGNTEAFF; CDR3nt: TGTGCCAGCACCCAAGACGGTAACACTGAAGCTTTCTTT
len: 15; v_gene: TRBV30; j_gene: TRBJ2-7; d_gene: TRBD2; abundance: NA; CDR3aa: CAWVPTSGGNYEQYF; CDR3nt: TGTGCCTGGGTACCTACTAGCGGGGGCAACTACGAGCAGTACTTC
len: 14; v_gene: TRBV6-1; j_gene: TRBJ2-5; d_gene: NA; abundance: NA; CDR3aa: CASRWDNAYETQYF; CDR3nt: TGTGCCAGCAGGTGGGACAACGCGTACGAGACCCAGTACTTC
len: 17; v_gene: TRBV5-4; j_gene: TRBJ2-5; d_gene: NA; abundance: NA; CDR3aa: CASSWNAGTAYQETQYF; CDR3nt: TGTGCCAGCAGCTGGAATGCCGGGACGGCGTACCAAGAGACCCAGTACTTC
len: 15; v_gene: TRBV9; j_gene: TRBJ2-3; d_gene: NA; abundance: NA; CDR3aa: CASSVEVADTDTQYF; CDR3nt: TGTGCCAGCAGCGTAGAGGTGGCAGACACAGATACGCAGTATTTT